Below are 28 T cell receptor beta chains sequenced from a single sample in a study of beta chain features in type 1 diabetes. The study reverse transcribed the entire isolated RNA, so it sequenced expressed TCRB transcripts. Libraries were prepared by immunoSEQ multiplex PCR; TCRdb keeps only in-frame clonotypes and omits some of them. Found here are about 260,000 clones, 68% of them singletons; the top ten hold approximately 0.053%. Sequenced input: naive CD4+ T cells from blood. Source of these receptors: a man aged 25-45 years in good health.

The V and J genes are TRBV7-9 and TRBJ1-2; D gene uncertain. Germline lookup yields CDR1 SEHNR and CDR2 FQNEAQ (reference sequence). Trimming removed 1 base from V and 7 bases from J, with 13 bases in between. The CDR3 extends over 14 amino acids. CDR3: CASSLEPPQGGYTF. The DNA of the CDR3 is TGTGCCAGCAGCTTAGAGCCCCCTCAAGGTGGCTACACCTTC.

A single count supports this clone. CDR3 loop: CASGLVADTQYF. CDR3 sequence (DNA): TGTGCTAGTGGTTTGGTTGCCGATACGCAGTATTTT. This chain uses TRBV12-5 with TRBJ2-3; D unresolved. CDR1 and CDR2 from the germline V gene are LGHNT and FRNRAP. The CDR3 is 12 residues long. Trimming shortened V by 0 bases and J by 6 bases, and 4 bases separated the two germline ends.

CDR3 protein: CAWSAGLHNEKLFF. The CDR3 DNA reads TGTGCCTGGAGTGCGGGACTCCATAATGAAAAACTGTTTTTT. The chain carries TRBV30 and TRBJ1-4; possible D gene TRBD1, 5 bases. V was cut by 1 base and J by 4 bases, with 10 bases left in between. The CDR3 extends over 14 amino acids. From germline, CDR1 is GTSNPN and CDR2 SVGIG (reference sequence).

The chain carries TRBV7-2 and TRBJ1-6; tentative D call: TRBD1 (5 bases). The CDR3 contains 13 residues. CDR1 and CDR2 from the germline V gene are SGHTA and FQGNSA. V was trimmed by 4 bases and J by 10 bases, leaving 11 bases between them. CDR3 in amino acids: CASSSGTKSPLHF. CDR3 sequence (DNA): TGTGCCAGCAGCTCCGGGACTAAATCACCCCTCCACTTT.

This clone was picked up one time. V and J are TRBV7-8 and TRBJ2-7; 9 bases agree with TRBD2. The V segment lost 1 base and the J segment 4 bases; nucleotides outside the gene matches: 2. The germline V gene has CDR1 SGHVS and CDR2 FQNEAQ. The CDR3 loop spans 14 amino acids. CDR3 residues: CASSLGGRAYEQYF. CDR3 nucleotides: TGTGCCAGCAGCTTAGGCGGGAGGGCGTACGAGCAGTACTTC.

The gene calls are TRBV5-6 and TRBJ1-2; D gene uncertain. CDR3 length equals 14 residues. From germline, CDR1 is SGHDT and CDR2 YYEEEE. V was shortened by 0 bases and J by 0 bases, with 6 bases between the two germline ends. Here the CDR3 DNA reads TGTGCCAGCAGCTTGGCCAGAACTAACTATGGCTACACCTTC. Residues: CASSLARTNYGYTF.

The CDR3 bases are TGTGCCAGCTCACCCGGTGCTAGCGGGGGCGCGAATGAGCAGTTCTTC. Residues: CASSPGASGGANEQFF. V gene TRBV18 combines with J gene TRBJ2-1, with TRBD2 matching 10 bases. This CDR3 region has 16 residues. J lost 7 bases, V lost 3 bases, and 9 bases had no gene match. The germline gives CDR1 KGHSH, CDR2 LQKENI.

This clone was recorded once. The rearrangement uses TRBV6-4 and TRBJ2-5; D uncertain. V was trimmed by 0 bases and J by 9 bases, leaving 8 bases between them. Germline assignment: CDR1 MRHNA and CDR2 SNTAGT. This CDR3 region has 12 residues. For the CDR3, the DNA is TGTGCCAGCAGTGACTCGGTATTGGCCCAGTACTTC. This sequence encodes CASSDSVLAQYF.

The chain joins TRBV28 to TRBJ2-5; 8 nucleotides line up with TRBD1. CDR1 MDHEN and CDR2 SYDVKM come from the germline V gene. The CDR3 spans 13 residues. V dropped 5 bases and J dropped 1; count of bases not matched to a gene: 0. CDR3 bases: TGTGCCAGCAGTACAGGGGGCCAAGAGACCCAGTACTTC. Translated: CASSTGGQETQYF. Full variable domain (missing parts from reference TRBV28 and TRBJ2-5): DVKVTQSSRYLVKRTGEKVFLECVQDMDHENMFWYRQDPGLGLRLIYFSYDVKMKEKGDIPEGYSVSREKKERFSLILESASTNQTSMYLCASSTGGQETQYFGPGTRLLVL.

The CDR3 nucleotides are TGTGCCTGGAGTAAGGGACTAGCGGTAACCACAGATACGCAGTATTTT. This sequence encodes CAWSKGLAVTTDTQYF. J is TRBJ2-3 and V is TRBV30, with 11 positions matching TRBD2. This CDR3 is 16 amino acids long. Germline CDR1 GTSNPN, CDR2 SVGIG (reference sequence). J gave up 2 bases and V 2 bases, and 6 bases lay outside the gene matches.

The rearrangement links TRBV4-1 to TRBJ2-1; D uncertain. The CDR3 loop spans 15 amino acids. Germline CDR1 is MGHRA and CDR2 is YSYEKL. Trimming removed 2 bases at V and 9 bases at J, with 17 bases between. CDR3 loop: CASSQNSPAVGEQFF. Written as DNA, the CDR3 is TGCGCCAGCAGCCAAAACTCGCCCGCCGTAGGTGAGCAGTTCTTC.

The chain uses TRBV2 and TRBJ2-5; the match to TRBD2 covers 12 bases. The germline CDR1 and CDR2 sequences are SNHLY and FYNNEI. This CDR3 is built from 17 residues. V lost 2 bases and J lost 2; bases outside the gene matches: 6. CDR3 sequence reads: CASSESRTSGEQETQYF. CDR3 in DNA: TGTGCCAGCAGTGAAAGCCGGACTAGCGGGGAACAAGAGACCCAGTACTTC.

The chain combines TRBV30 with TRBJ2-4, with D uncertain. The CDR3 length is 15 residues. Germline V gene lookup returns CDR1 GTSNPN and CDR2 SVGIG (reference sequence). The V gene lost 2 bases and the J gene lost 0 bases, with 11 bases spanning the gap. This CDR3 reads CAWSPSQSAKNIQYF. CDR3 sequence (DNA): TGTGCCTGGAGTCCATCACAGTCAGCCAAAAACATTCAGTACTTC.

The J gene is TRBJ2-3, the V gene TRBV4-2; 12 nucleotides align to TRBD2. V lost 2 bases and J lost 3; bases outside the gene matches: 6. Germline V lookup: CDR1 LGHNA, CDR2 YNFKEQ. This CDR3 spans 17 amino acids. The CDR3 coding sequence is TGTGCCAGCAGCCAATTGACTAGCGGGGGATGGACAGATACGCAGTATTTT. Its protein product is CASSQLTSGGWTDTQYF.

The J gene is TRBJ2-1, the V gene TRBV14; unclear D gene. Trimming removed 0 bases from V and 7 bases from J, with 7 bases in between. Germline CDR1 reads SGHDN; CDR2 reads FVKESK. The CDR3 sequence is 13 residues long. The DNA for the CDR3 is TGTGCCAGCAGCCAAGAAAAGGGTAATGAGCAGTTCTTC. This codes for CASSQEKGNEQFF.

This chain joins TRBV7-2 and TRBJ2-3; 14 nucleotides line up with TRBD2. The germline V gene has CDR1 SGHTA and CDR2 FQGNSA. With V trimmed by 5 bases and J by 5 bases, 3 bases remained unmatched. The CDR3 has 15 amino acids. Here the CDR3 reads CASSRGLAGVDTQYF. CDR3 bases: TGTGCCAGCAGCCGGGGACTAGCGGGAGTAGATACGCAGTATTTT.

A note on this clone: Being one base from a much bigger clone, this may be a read error. The same CDR3 can be traced to other DNA sequences in this sample. V gene TRBV7-6 combines with J gene TRBJ2-3, with D unresolved. There are 12 residues in the CDR3. Per the germline V gene, CDR1 is SGHVS and CDR2 is FNYEAQ. The V and J ends lost 3 bases and 0 bases respectively, with 1 base between them. In nucleotides, the CDR3 is TGTGCCAGCAGCTTGAGCACAGATACGCAGTATTTT. Translated, it gives CASSLSTDTQYF.

This clone was seen once. V is TRBV7-9 and J is TRBJ2-2, with a possible D match to TRBD2 (6 bases). The germline V and J ends were trimmed by 5 bases and 3 bases, with 10 bases remaining between them. The CDR3 contains 14 residues. Germline V gene lookup returns CDR1 SEHNR and CDR2 FQNEAQ (reference sequence). The CDR3 sequence: CASSLRDYTGELFF. CDR3 nucleotide sequence: TGTGCCAGCAGCCTACGGGACTACACCGGGGAGCTGTTTTTT.

The chain couples TRBV5-4 to TRBJ2-3, with D possibly matching TRBD1 (7 bases). The length of the CDR3 is 17 residues. Germline V CDR1 and CDR2: SGHNT, YYREEE (reference sequence). V lost 4 bases and J 0 bases, leaving 18 bases between the germline ends. The CDR3 protein is CASSAVRGTASTDTQYF. In DNA form, the CDR3 reads TGTGCCAGCAGCGCGGTTCGCGGGACAGCTAGCACAGATACGCAGTATTTT.

J is TRBJ2-7 and V is TRBV7-2; no clear D. The CDR3 totals 15 residues. The germline CDR1 and CDR2 sequences are SGHTA and FQGNSA. Trimming removed 5 bases at V and 2 bases at J, with 16 bases between. The CDR3 spells CASSRSDVGTYEQYF. The CDR3 DNA follows: TGTGCCAGCAGCCGTTCGGACGTAGGGACCTACGAGCAGTACTTC.

The chain employs TRBV2 and TRBJ2-3; D gene ambiguous. Trimming stripped 6 bases from V and 2 bases from J, with 15 bases between. CDR3 size: 15 residues. CDR1 SNHLY and CDR2 FYNNEI come from the germline V gene. The CDR3 bases are TGTGCCAGCAGCGGACGGTTTCGAAACACAGATACGCAGTATTTT. Translating it yields CASSGRFRNTDTQYF.

CDR3 DNA sequence: TGTGCCAGCAGCGATCAGGGGGGACTACAAGAGACCCAGTACTTC. Residues: CASSDQGGLQETQYF. This chain connects TRBV9 to TRBJ2-5; possibly TRBD1 or TRBD2 for D (7 bases each). CDR1 is SGDLS, CDR2 YYNGEE, per germline. V lost 3 bases, J lost 2 bases, and 14 bases lay in between. There are 15 residues in the CDR3.

The chain has TRBV30 and TRBJ1-2; no clear D gene. The CDR3 consists of 13 residues. In germline, CDR1 is GTSNPN, CDR2 SVGIG (reference sequence). V was shortened by 0 bases and J by 4 bases, with 9 bases between the two germline ends. The CDR3 sequence: CAWSVFRTYGYTF. The CDR3 DNA is TGTGCCTGGAGTGTATTCCGGACCTATGGCTACACCTTC. The variable domain in full, with the rest retrieved from reference TRBV30 and TRBJ1-2, is SQTIHQWPATLVQPVGSPLSLECTVEGTSNPNLYWYRQAAGRGLQLLFYSVGIGQISSEVPQNLSASRPQDRQFILSSKKLLLSDSGFYLCAWSVFRTYGYTFGSGTRLTVV.

The V and J genes are TRBV30 and TRBJ2-3, with no clear D. The CDR3 is 13 residues long. Germline assignment: CDR1 GTSNPN and CDR2 SVGIG (reference sequence). V was trimmed by 0 bases and J by 2 bases, leaving 6 bases between them. The CDR3, as DNA: TGTGCCTGGAGTGTAGTTTTCACAGATACGCAGTATTTT. As protein: CAWSVVFTDTQYF.

This clone was counted once. The V and J genes are TRBV27 and TRBJ1-3, with D hard to call. The CDR3 contains 14 residues. V lost 4 bases and J 0 bases, leaving 7 bases between the germline ends. Germline CDR1 and CDR2: MNHEY and SMNVEV (reference sequence). CDR3: CASSYTRSGNTIYF. The CDR3 DNA follows: TGTGCCAGCAGTTACACTCGCTCTGGAAACACCATATATTTT.

This clone was picked up a small number of times. The V gene is TRBV29-1, the J gene TRBJ2-1, with a possible D match to TRBD2 (5 bases). Germline loops: CDR1 SQVTM, CDR2 ANQGSEA. V dropped 7 bases and J dropped 6 bases, with 16 bases sitting between them. The CDR3 is made up of 13 amino acids. Here the CDR3 reads CSGLRGWSNEQFF. The CDR3 nucleotides read TGCAGCGGTCTTCGGGGTTGGAGCAATGAGCAGTTCTTC.

A few counts support this clone. The rearrangement joins TRBV28 to TRBJ2-5; 7 nucleotides align to TRBD2. Per the germline V gene, CDR1 is MDHEN and CDR2 is SYDVKM. V lost 2 bases and J lost 2; bases outside the gene matches: 5. There are 15 residues in the CDR3. The CDR3 region is CASSLIPAGQETQYF. The CDR3, as DNA: TGTGCCAGCAGTTTAATTCCAGCGGGACAAGAGACCCAGTACTTC.

The chain uses TRBV30 and TRBJ2-5; D ambiguous. This CDR3 region has 10 residues. V lost 3 bases and J lost 11, with 10 bases in between. Germline CDR1 is GTSNPN and CDR2 is SVGIG (reference sequence). The CDR3 DNA reads TGTGCCTGGAGGGGGTCCTTTCAGTACTTC. It specifies CAWRGSFQYF.